The text below deals with one TCR beta chain. The V end lost 4 bases, the J end lost 4 bases, and 11 bases lay between the germline ends. The CDR3 has 14 residues. CDR1 and CDR2 from the germline V gene are MDHEN and SYDVKM. This record belongs to a study of control samples from healthy donors and cancer patients. Profiled with immunoSEQ multiplex PCR; TCRdb holds only in-frame clones, not every one. This table holds 150,000 to 200,000 clones, 90% found once. The chain carries TRBV28 and TRBJ2-1, with D possibly matching TRBD2 (5 bases). Sequencing was performed on blood. This receptor was taken from a woman between 45 and 65 years old in good health. CDR3 in amino acids: CASSYRGPYNEQFF. DNA of the CDR3: TGTGCCAGCAGTTACCGGGGTCCGTACAATGAGCAGTTCTTC.